These T cell receptor beta chains were read from a single sample in a study of cytomegalovirus exposure and HLA in healthy donors. Profiled with immunoSEQ multiplex PCR; TCRdb holds only in-frame clones, not every one. The table lists 99,000 or so clones, around 73% of them singletons. Specimen: PBMCs. The receptors were sampled from a woman in her 40s in good health and CMV-seronegative. Both conserved end residues are part of each CDR3. The D gene is left open where the match is weak. Not all rows give a size; the values are once, few, many and, for expanded clones, a class.

j_call v_call clone_size d_call cdr3_nt cdr3_aa
TRBJ2-5 TRBV27 NA TRBD1 TGTGCCAGCAGTTTTATGCGACAGGGAGAGACCCAGTACTTC CASSFMRQGETQYF
TRBJ2-7 TRBV5-1 once NA TGCGCCAGCAGCCTTCTACCCCAAGAACACGAGCAGTACTTC CASSLLPQEHEQYF
TRBJ1-1 TRBV28 NA NA TGTGCCAGTTACCGGTTGAACACTGAAGCTTTCTTT CASYRLNTEAFF
TRBJ1-1 TRBV11-2 NA TRBD1 TGTGCCAGCAGCGCGCAACAGGGGATGAACACTGAAGCTTTCTTT CASSAQQGMNTEAFF
TRBJ2-7 TRBV27 NA TRBD1 TGTGCCAGCAGCCCCGGGACAGGGGGCTACGAGCAGTACTTC CASSPGTGGYEQYF
TRBJ2-5 TRBV9 few TRBD2 TGTGCCAGCAGCTCTAGCGGGAGTAGGTGGGAGACCCAGTACTTC CASSSSGSRWETQYF
TRBJ1-2 TRBV19 few TRBD1 TGTGCCAGTAGTTGGACAGGGATTTCGGGCTACACCTTC CASSWTGISGYTF
TRBJ1-1 TRBV6-5 NA NA TGTGCCGGGCGGGGATTCAACACTGAAGCTTTCTTT CAGRGFNTEAFF
TRBJ2-1 TRBV19 NA NA TGTGCCAGTAGTCCTCACGCGGGGCGGGCACTTAATGAGCAGTTCTTC CASSPHAGRALNEQFF
TRBJ2-3 TRBV4-2 NA TRBD2 TGTGCCAGCAGCCAAGAGGGTAGCGGGAGAGCTACGCAGTATTTT CASSQEGSGRATQYF
TRBJ1-2 TRBV28 NA NA TGTGCCAGCAGTTTAAATCCGACACTTAACTATGGCTACACCTTC CASSLNPTLNYGYTF
TRBJ2-7 TRBV27 NA NA TGTGCCAGCAGTTTAACTGCTCCCCCGTACGAGCAGTACTTC CASSLTAPPYEQYF
TRBJ1-1 TRBV29-1 NA TRBD1 TGCAGCGTTGGAGACAGGGTAGGGACTGAAGCTTTCTTT CSVGDRVGTEAFF
TRBJ1-5 TRBV28 NA TRBD1 TGTGCCAGCAGGAAGGACAGGGCGGGCCCCCAGCATTTT CASRKDRAGPQHF
TRBJ2-3 TRBV14 NA NA TGTGCCAGCAGCCAAACCGTTTATGCGGGGATGAGCACAGATACGCAGTATTTT CASSQTVYAGMSTDTQYF
TRBJ2-1 TRBV7-2 NA NA TGTGCCAGCAGCTTCCTCACCCCTAGTCGTGAGCAGTTCTTC CASSFLTPSREQFF
TRBJ2-7 TRBV29-1 NA NA TGCAGCGTTGTATGGGCGGGCCCCTACGAGCAGTACTTC CSVVWAGPYEQYF